Here is one TCR beta chain with its context. Its antigen is undetermined. No DNA is shown, since the ends of the CDR3 on it are uncertain; the CDR3 is the one TCRdb lists. Genomic DNA provided the template from which TCR beta VDJ and CDR3 profiles were obtained. One entry per CDR3 protein results from TCRdb running MiXCR on the reads. The sample shows roughly 61,000 distinct CDR3 sequences, approximately 52% of them seen only once. This record belongs to a study of CD8+CD57+ T cells in acquired aplastic anemia. Study summary: Sorted CD4+ plus CD8+ cells gave DNA averaging 3.2 ug.

Whole-study results and caveats: Shared by patients and controls, 25 to 30 CD8+ CDR3s were abundant in patients. The study found no significant CD8+ Simpson's diversity difference between patients and controls.

The sequenced patients had an expansion of CD8+CD57+ cells seen by flow cytometry. The patients all had a severe acquired aplastic anemia diagnosis. Germline V lookup: CDR1 MNHNS, CDR2 SASEGT. The CDR3 spans 15 amino acids, including both terminal residues. This receptor was obtained from a human donor with aplastic anemia. The sequencing input was sorted CD4+, CD8+, or CD8+CD57+ T cells (not recorded which) from PBMCs. The chain has TRBV6-1 and TRBJ1-2. The CDR3 loop reads CASEDVRYVGYGSTF.